The clone carrying this TCR beta chain came up many times. What it binds is not known. From germline, CDR1 is MNHEY and CDR2 SVGAGI. V lost 0 bases to trimming and J lost 5 bases, with 10 bases between them. The CDR3 consists of 14 residues. This record belongs to a study of T cells after yellow fever vaccination. Making TCR cDNA involved 5'RACE template switching, which added UMIs and a universal primer site. From the 5' RACE reads, TCRdb called clonotypes with MiXCR, one entry per CDR3 protein. This table holds some 69,000 distinct CDR3 sequences, around 5% found once. Findings and caveats of the study: Although the secondary response was weaker, it peaked faster, at day 5 versus 15. The booster response re-showed most primary clones: about 96% CD4, roughly 91% CD8.

The chain couples TRBV6-5 to TRBJ2-5; TRBD1 is a possible D gene (6 bases). Sequenced material: CD4+ T cells sorted from PBMCs, taken roughly 15 days after the first yellow fever vaccination. This receptor was obtained from a man between 18 and 35 years old who received the YFV17D yellow fever vaccine. The CDR3 is CASSYSQGLETQYF. The DNA for the CDR3 is TGTGCCAGCAGTTACTCCCAGGGGTTGGAGACCCAGTACTTC.